These 23 T cell receptor beta chains were all obtained from the same sample, sequenced in a study of response to subunit inactivated influenza vaccine. TCRdb ran MiXCR on the RT-PCR reads and lists one entry per CDR3 protein. Of roughly 710,000 distinct CDR3 sequences listed, approximately 14% were seen once; the top ten hold 7.5% to 8%. Specimen: PBMCs from blood, collected approximately 15 days before vaccination. These receptor sequences come from a man aged 50-59 years who received an inactivated influenza vaccine.

This rearrangement joins TRBV3-1 to TRBJ1-6; 10 bases are shared with TRBD1. The CDR3 runs 15 residues. With 4 bases clipped from V and 12 bases from J, the junction kept 9 bases outside the gene matches. Looked up from germline, CDR1 is LGHDT and CDR2 is YNNKEL (reference sequence). In nucleotides, the CDR3 is TGTGCCAGCAGCCTGGGGACAGGGGATAGTATACCCCTCCACTTT. It is translated as CASSLGTGDSIPLHF.

J is TRBJ2-7 and V is TRBV29-1, with a possible D match to TRBD1 (6 bases). V lost 4 bases, J lost 4 bases, and 11 bases lay in between. Germline CDR1 is SQVTM and CDR2 is ANQGSEA. This CDR3 has 12 amino acids. CDR3 in amino acids: CSVVGDKYEQYF. CDR3 in DNA: TGCAGCGTTGTCGGGGACAAGTACGAGCAGTACTTC.

This clonotype was seen a handful of times. This chain uses TRBV10-3 with TRBJ2-1, with TRBD2 matching over 10 bases. V lost 6 bases, J lost 9 bases, and 14 bases stayed unmatched. Germline V gene sequence: CDR1 ENHRY, CDR2 SYGVKD. This CDR3 region has 16 residues. CDR3 protein: CAIRALLAGAGGEQFF. The CDR3, as DNA: TGTGCCATCAGGGCGCTGCTAGCGGGAGCCGGGGGTGAGCAGTTCTTC.

The chain recombines TRBV5-6 with TRBJ2-5; TRBD2 might be the D (5 bases). This CDR3 is built from 14 residues. V lost 0 bases and J 4 bases, leaving 10 bases between the germline ends. From germline, CDR1 is SGHDT and CDR2 YYEEEE. CDR3 protein: CASSLVGSRETQYF. As DNA, the CDR3 is TGTGCCAGCAGCTTGGTGGGGAGCCGAGAGACCCAGTACTTC.

The sample holds many counts of this clonotype. J is TRBJ2-3 and V is TRBV29-1; unclear D gene. V lost 7 bases and J 4 bases, leaving 6 bases between the germline ends. The CDR3 runs 10 residues. Looked up from germline, CDR1 is SQVTM and CDR2 is ANQGSEA. The CDR3, as DNA: TGCAGCGGCGGAGCAGATACGCAGTATTTT. Protein sequence: CSGGADTQYF.

The chain combines TRBV14 with TRBJ2-1; D uncertain. V dropped 0 bases and J dropped 10 bases, with 4 bases sitting between them. The CDR3 loop spans 11 amino acids. The germline V gene has CDR1 SGHDN and CDR2 FVKESK. Written as DNA, the CDR3 is TGTGCCAGCAGCCAAGAACGGGAGCAGTTCTTC. Amino acids: CASSQEREQFF. The whole variable domain, remainder taken from reference TRBV14 and TRBJ2-1, is EAGVTQFPSHSVIEKGQTVTLRCDPISGHDNLYWYRRVMGKEIKFLLHFVKESKQDESGMPNNRFLAERTGGTYSTLKVQPAELEDSGVYFCASSQEREQFFGPGTRLTVL.

This clonotype has a count of ten or more. The genes are TRBV12-3 or TRBV12-4 and TRBJ1-5; tentative D call: TRBD1 (6 bases). The CDR3 is 15 amino acids. The germline V and J ends were trimmed by 3 bases and 4 bases, with 13 bases remaining between them. Here the CDR3 DNA reads TGTGCCAGCAGTTTGACAGGACCTGGGAATCAGCCCCAGCATTTT. It codes for CASSLTGPGNQPQHF.

This clonotype was detected many times. This sequence joins TRBV7-8 and TRBJ2-1; 7 bases agree with TRBD2. The germline gives CDR1 SGHVS, CDR2 FQNEAQ. The CDR3 covers 18 residues. V shed 5 bases and J 7 bases; nucleotides not matched to a gene: 20. The chain's CDR3 is CASSTPWTSGVRVNEQFF. DNA for the CDR3: TGTGCCAGCAGCACACCCTGGACTAGTGGGGTTCGCGTAAATGAGCAGTTCTTC.

By share, this clonotype ranks as medium-sized. V is TRBV29-1 and J is TRBJ2-5; TRBD1 aligns across 7 bases. V gave up 6 bases and J gave up 4 bases; unmatched junction bases: 5. Germline V lookup: CDR1 SQVTM, CDR2 ANQGSEA. The CDR3 is made up of 12 amino acids. In DNA, the CDR3 is TGCAGCGTAGGGACAGCCGGAGAGACCCAGTACTTC. Amino acid sequence: CSVGTAGETQYF.

This clonotype turned up a few times. The rearrangement uses TRBV3-1 and TRBJ2-1; 8 bases fit TRBD2. Germline V CDR1 and CDR2: LGHDT, YNNKEL (reference sequence). The CDR3 is 14 amino acids. J was trimmed by 9 bases and V by 4 bases; bases with no gene match: 8. The CDR3 reads CASSLFGGRSEQFF. DNA of the CDR3: TGTGCCAGCAGCCTATTTGGCGGGAGGTCTGAGCAGTTCTTC.

This clonotype appeared many times. This chain links TRBV4-2 with TRBJ2-2; the match to TRBD2 covers 12 bases. V lost 0 bases to trimming and J lost 7 bases; unmatched junction nucleotides: 6. Germline assignment: CDR1 LGHNA and CDR2 YNFKEQ. The length of the CDR3 is 17 residues. As DNA, the CDR3 is TGTGCCAGCAGCCAAGATTCCCTAGCGGGGGGGTTCGGGGAGCTGTTTTTT. It encodes CASSQDSLAGGFGELFF.

This clonotype was seen ten or more times. The genes are TRBV7-2 and TRBJ2-5; D remains unclear. Trimming removed 5 bases from V and 2 bases from J, with 12 bases in between. Germline V lookup: CDR1 SGHTA, CDR2 FQGNSA. This CDR3 spans 14 amino acids. This chain's CDR3 is CASSHYLFQETQYF. CDR3 nucleotides: TGTGCCAGCAGCCATTACTTGTTTCAAGAGACCCAGTACTTC. The entire variable domain, with the rest obtained from reference TRBV7-2 and TRBJ2-5, is as follows: GAGVSQSPSNKVTEKGKDVELRCDPISGHTALYWYRQSLGQGLEFLIYFQGNSAPDKSGLPSDRFSAERTGGSVSTLTIQRTQQEDSAVYLCASSHYLFQETQYFGPGTRLLVL.

The rearrangement uses TRBV20-1 and TRBJ2-4, with D perhaps assigned TRBD1 or TRBD2 (5 bases each). The CDR3 is made up of 15 amino acids. The germline gives CDR1 DFQATT, CDR2 SNEGSKA (reference sequence). V gave up 1 base and J gave up 11 bases, with 21 bases separating them. In DNA form, the CDR3 reads TGCAGTGCTAGAGTGGAGCGGACCTCCCGGGACGTTCAGTACTTC. This translates into CSARVERTSRDVQYF.

This clonotype was counted a few times. This sequence joins TRBV20-1 and TRBJ2-1; 9 nucleotides align to TRBD2. The CDR3 extends over 14 amino acids. After removal of 6 bases from V and 8 bases from J, the junction contained 11 bases not matched to a gene. Germline assignment: CDR1 DFQATT and CDR2 SNEGSKA (reference sequence). CDR3 region: CSAATGTSSHEQFF. DNA of the CDR3: TGCAGTGCCGCGACCGGGACTAGCTCCCATGAGCAGTTCTTC.

This clonotype appeared many times. V and J are TRBV4-2 and TRBJ2-3; possibly TRBD2 for D (5 bases). Deletions cut 0 bases from V and 1 base from J, with 11 bases between. From germline, CDR1 is LGHNA and CDR2 YNFKEQ. The CDR3 sequence is 16 residues long. DNA of the CDR3: TGTGCCAGCAGCCAAGAGCGGGCGGCGGGCACAGATACGCAGTATTTT. Amino acid sequence: CASSQERAAGTDTQYF.

This clonotype appeared a few times. The chain joins TRBV4-2 to TRBJ2-1; TRBD1 might be the D (5 bases). Looked up from germline, CDR1 is LGHNA and CDR2 is YNFKEQ. This CDR3 comprises 16 residues. Trimming removed 0 bases from V and 7 bases from J, with 16 bases in between. CDR3 in amino acids: CASSQDIRDSQNEQFF. The CDR3 nucleotides are TGTGCCAGCAGCCAAGATATTCGCGACAGCCAAAATGAGCAGTTCTTC.

The chain couples TRBV28 to TRBJ1-1; weak D call: TRBD1 (5 bases). Trimming shortened V by 1 base and J by 3 bases, and 9 bases separated the two germline ends. CDR3 length: 14 residues. Germline assignment: CDR1 MDHEN and CDR2 SYDVKM. For the CDR3, the DNA is TGTGCCAGCAGTTTATTGCAGGGTGACACTGAAGCTTTCTTT. Residues: CASSLLQGDTEAFF.

The genes are TRBV9 and TRBJ2-2; D possibly corresponds to TRBD1 (5 bases). CDR1 is SGDLS and CDR2 is YYNGEE in the germline V gene. V gave up 0 bases and J gave up 4 bases, with 13 bases separating them. CDR3 size: 16 residues. The CDR3 sequence is CASSVGGASPTGELFF. The CDR3 coding sequence is TGTGCCAGCAGCGTAGGTGGGGCCTCCCCCACCGGGGAGCTGTTTTTT. The full variable domain, rest sourced from reference TRBV9 and TRBJ2-2, is DSGVTQTPKHLITATGQRVTLRCSPRSGDLSVYWYQQSLDQGLQFLIQYYNGEERAKGNILERFSAQQFPDLHSELNLSSLELGDSALYFCASSVGGASPTGELFFGEGSRLTVL.

The CDR3 sequence: CASSLEWGDGYEQYF. In DNA, the CDR3 is TGCGCCAGCAGCTTGGAGTGGGGGGACGGCTACGAGCAGTACTTC. The V call is TRBV5-1, the J call TRBJ2-7; tentatively, D is TRBD2 (6 bases). This CDR3 has 15 residues. The germline CDR1 and CDR2 sequences are SGHRS and YFSETQ. V was trimmed by 0 bases and J by 3 bases, leaving 13 bases between them.

This clonotype was detected a few times. V and J are TRBV29-1 and TRBJ2-6, with D perhaps TRBD1 (5 bases). Per germline, CDR1 SQVTM and CDR2 ANQGSEA. There are 15 residues in the CDR3. V was pared by 4 bases and J by 4 bases, with 14 bases between. The CDR3, as DNA: TGCAGCGTTGGGGGCTTAGGCTCCGGGGCCAACGTCCTGACTTTC. Translation: CSVGGLGSGANVLTF.

With regard to this clonotype: Its ends do not fully match the called genes, so a read error is possible. The CDR3 DNA is TGTGCCAGCACGTTCAGGGTCACCGTGGAGCTGTTTTTT. It translates to CASTFRVTVELFF. V gene TRBV12-3 or TRBV12-4 combines with J gene TRBJ2-2, with D possibly being TRBD1 (5 bases). The CDR3 length is 13 residues.

This clonotype was observed a handful of times. This rearrangement joins TRBV5-1 to TRBJ1-1; possible D gene TRBD1, 6 bases. In germline, CDR1 is SGHRS, CDR2 YFSETQ. CDR3 length: 13 amino acids. The V end was cut by 5 bases, the J end by 5 bases, with 13 bases between. CDR3 residues: CASRTQGRTEAFF. CDR3 in DNA: TGCGCCAGCAGAACACAGGGTAGGACTGAAGCTTTCTTT.

At least ten counts were recorded for this clonotype. The chain's CDR3 is CASSVGSQGIIDTQYF. CDR3 DNA: TGTGCCAGCAGCGTAGGTTCACAGGGAATAATAGATACGCAGTATTTT. The chain carries TRBV9 and TRBJ2-3, with D possibly matching TRBD1 (6 bases). CDR1 and CDR2 from the germline V gene are SGDLS and YYNGEE. The CDR3 is 16 residues long. The V and J ends lost 0 bases and 5 bases respectively, with 16 bases between them.